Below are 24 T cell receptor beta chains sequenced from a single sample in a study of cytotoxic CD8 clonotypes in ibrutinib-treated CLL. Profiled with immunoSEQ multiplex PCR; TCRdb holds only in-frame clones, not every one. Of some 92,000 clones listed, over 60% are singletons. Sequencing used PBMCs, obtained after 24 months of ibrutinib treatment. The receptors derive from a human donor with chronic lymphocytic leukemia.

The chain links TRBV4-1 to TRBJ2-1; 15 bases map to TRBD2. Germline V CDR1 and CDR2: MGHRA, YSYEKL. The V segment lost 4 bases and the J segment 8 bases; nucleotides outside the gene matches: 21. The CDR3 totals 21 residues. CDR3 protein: CASSLIPPGRTSGRASYEQFF. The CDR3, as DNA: TGCGCCAGCAGCCTAATCCCCCCGGGCAGGACTAGCGGGAGGGCCAGCTATGAGCAGTTCTTC.

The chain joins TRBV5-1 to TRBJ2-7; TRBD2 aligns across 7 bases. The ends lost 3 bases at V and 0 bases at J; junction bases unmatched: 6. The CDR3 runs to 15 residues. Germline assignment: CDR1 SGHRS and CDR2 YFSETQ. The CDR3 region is CASSWDGGNSYEQYF. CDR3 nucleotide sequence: TGCGCCAGCAGCTGGGACGGGGGGAACTCCTACGAGCAGTACTTC.

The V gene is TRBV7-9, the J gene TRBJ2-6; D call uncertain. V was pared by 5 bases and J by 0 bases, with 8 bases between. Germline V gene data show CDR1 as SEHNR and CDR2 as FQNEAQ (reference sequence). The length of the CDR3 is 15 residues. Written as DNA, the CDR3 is TGTGCCAGCAGCAACCTAGTCTCTGGGGCCAACGTCCTGACTTTC. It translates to CASSNLVSGANVLTF.

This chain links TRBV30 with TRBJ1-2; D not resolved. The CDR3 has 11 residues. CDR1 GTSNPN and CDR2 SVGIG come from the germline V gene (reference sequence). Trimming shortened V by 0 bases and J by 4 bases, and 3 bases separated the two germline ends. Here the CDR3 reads CAWSVIYGYTF. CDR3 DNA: TGTGCCTGGAGTGTAATCTATGGCTACACCTTC.

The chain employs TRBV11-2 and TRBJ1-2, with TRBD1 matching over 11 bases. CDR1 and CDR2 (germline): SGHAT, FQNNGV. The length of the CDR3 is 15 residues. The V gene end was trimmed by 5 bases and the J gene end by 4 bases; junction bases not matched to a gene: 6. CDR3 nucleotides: TGTGCCAGCAGCCCAGGGGACAGGGGGTTCTATGGCTACACCTTC. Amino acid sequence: CASSPGDRGFYGYTF.

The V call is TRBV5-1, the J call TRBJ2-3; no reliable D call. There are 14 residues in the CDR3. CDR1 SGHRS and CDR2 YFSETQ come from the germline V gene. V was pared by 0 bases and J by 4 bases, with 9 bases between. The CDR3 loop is CASSLAGRSDTQYF. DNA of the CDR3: TGCGCCAGCAGCTTGGCGGGCCGGTCAGATACGCAGTATTTT.

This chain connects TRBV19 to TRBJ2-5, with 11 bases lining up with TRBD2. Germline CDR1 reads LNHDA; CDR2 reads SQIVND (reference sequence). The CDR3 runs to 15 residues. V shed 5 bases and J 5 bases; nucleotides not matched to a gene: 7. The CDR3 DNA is TGTGCCAGTAGTTCCGCACTAGCGGGAGCGGAGACCCAGTACTTC. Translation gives CASSSALAGAETQYF.

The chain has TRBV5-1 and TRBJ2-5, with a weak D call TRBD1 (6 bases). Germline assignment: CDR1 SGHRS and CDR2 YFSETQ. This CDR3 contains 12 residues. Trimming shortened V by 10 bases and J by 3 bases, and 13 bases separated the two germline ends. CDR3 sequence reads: CASSRTEETQYF. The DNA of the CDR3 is TGCGCCTCCTCCCGGACAGAAGAGACCCAGTACTTC.

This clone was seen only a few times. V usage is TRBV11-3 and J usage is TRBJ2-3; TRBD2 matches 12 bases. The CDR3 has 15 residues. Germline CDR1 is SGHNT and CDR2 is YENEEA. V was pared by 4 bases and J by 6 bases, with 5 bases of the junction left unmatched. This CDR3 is CASSWTSGTRDTQYF. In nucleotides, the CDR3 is TGTGCCAGCAGCTGGACTAGCGGGACCCGGGATACGCAGTATTTT.

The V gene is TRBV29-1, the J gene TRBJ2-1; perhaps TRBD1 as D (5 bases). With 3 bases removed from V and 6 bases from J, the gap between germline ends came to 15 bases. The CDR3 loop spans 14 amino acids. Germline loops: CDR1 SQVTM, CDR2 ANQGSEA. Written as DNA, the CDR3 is TGCAGCGTTGATTCTCAGGGTTGGCGCAATGAGCAGTTCTTC. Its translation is CSVDSQGWRNEQFF.

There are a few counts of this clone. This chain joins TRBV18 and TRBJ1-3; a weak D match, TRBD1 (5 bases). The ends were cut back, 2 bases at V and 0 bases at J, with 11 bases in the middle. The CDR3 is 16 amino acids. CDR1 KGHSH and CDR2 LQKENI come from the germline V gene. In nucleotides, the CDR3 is TGTGCCAGCTCACCATCCCCCGGGACCTCTGGAAACACCATATATTTT. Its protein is CASSPSPGTSGNTIYF.

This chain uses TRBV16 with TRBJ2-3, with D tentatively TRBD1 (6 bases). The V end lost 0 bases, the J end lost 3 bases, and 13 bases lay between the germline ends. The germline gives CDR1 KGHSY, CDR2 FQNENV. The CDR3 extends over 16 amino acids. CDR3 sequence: CASSQSSKGVTDTQYF. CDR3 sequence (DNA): TGTGCCAGCAGCCAATCAAGCAAGGGGGTGACAGATACGCAGTATTTT.

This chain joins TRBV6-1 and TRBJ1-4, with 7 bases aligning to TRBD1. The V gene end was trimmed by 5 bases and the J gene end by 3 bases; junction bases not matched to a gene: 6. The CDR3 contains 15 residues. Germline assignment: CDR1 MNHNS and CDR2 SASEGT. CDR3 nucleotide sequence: TGTGCCAGCAGTATACCGGGACAGTCTAATGAAAAACTGTTTTTT. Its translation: CASSIPGQSNEKLFF.

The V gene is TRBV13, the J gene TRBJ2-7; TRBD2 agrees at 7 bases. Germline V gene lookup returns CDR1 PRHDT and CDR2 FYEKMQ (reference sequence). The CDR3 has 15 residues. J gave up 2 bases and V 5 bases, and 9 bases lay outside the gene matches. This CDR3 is CASSPQSGGTYEQYF. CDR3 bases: TGTGCCAGCAGCCCCCAATCGGGGGGTACCTACGAGCAGTACTTC. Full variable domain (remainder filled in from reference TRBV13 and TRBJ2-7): AAGVIQSPRHLIKEKRETATLKCYPIPRHDTVYWYQQGPGQDPQFLISFYEKMQSDKGSIPDRFSAQQFSDYHSELNMSSLELGDSALYFCASSPQSGGTYEQYFGPGTRLTVT.

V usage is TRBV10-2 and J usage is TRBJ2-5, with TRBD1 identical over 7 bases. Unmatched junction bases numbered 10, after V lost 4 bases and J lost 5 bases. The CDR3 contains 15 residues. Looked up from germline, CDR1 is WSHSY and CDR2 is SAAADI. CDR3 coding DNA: TGCGCCAGCAGTGTCGACAGGGTTCGAGGGGAGACCCAGTACTTC. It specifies CASSVDRVRGETQYF.

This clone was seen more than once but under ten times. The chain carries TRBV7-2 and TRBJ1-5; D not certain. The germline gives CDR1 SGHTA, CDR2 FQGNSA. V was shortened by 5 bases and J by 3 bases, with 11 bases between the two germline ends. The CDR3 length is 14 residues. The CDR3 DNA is TGTGCCAGCAGCCCGGGGTCGTTCAATCAGCCCCAGCATTTT. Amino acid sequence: CASSPGSFNQPQHF.

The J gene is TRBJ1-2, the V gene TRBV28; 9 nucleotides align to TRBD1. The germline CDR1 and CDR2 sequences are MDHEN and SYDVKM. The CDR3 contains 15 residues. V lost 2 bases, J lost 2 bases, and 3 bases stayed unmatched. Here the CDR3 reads CASSLTGQGNYGYTF. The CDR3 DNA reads TGTGCCAGCAGTTTAACGGGACAGGGAAACTATGGCTACACCTTC.

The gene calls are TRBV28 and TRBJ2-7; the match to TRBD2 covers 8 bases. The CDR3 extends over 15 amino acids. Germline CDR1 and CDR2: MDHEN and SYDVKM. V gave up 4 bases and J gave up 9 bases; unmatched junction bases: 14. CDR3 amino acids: CASSSPGGTRGVQYF. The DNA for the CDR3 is TGTGCCAGCAGTTCCCCGGGGGGGACGCGGGGGGTGCAGTACTTC.

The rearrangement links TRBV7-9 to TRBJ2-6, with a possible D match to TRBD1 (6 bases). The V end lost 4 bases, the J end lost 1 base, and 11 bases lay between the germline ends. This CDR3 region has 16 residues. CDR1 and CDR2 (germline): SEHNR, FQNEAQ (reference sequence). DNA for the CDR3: TGTGCCAGCAGCTACGGACAGCCATCTGGGGCCAACGTCCTGACTTTC. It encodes CASSYGQPSGANVLTF. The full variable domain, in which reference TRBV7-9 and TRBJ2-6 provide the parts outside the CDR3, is DTGVSQNPRHKITKRGQNVTFRCDPISEHNRLYWYRQTLGQGPEFLTYFQNEAQLEKSRLLSDRFSAERPKGSFSTLEIQRTEQGDSAMYLCASSYGQPSGANVLTFGAGSRLTVL.

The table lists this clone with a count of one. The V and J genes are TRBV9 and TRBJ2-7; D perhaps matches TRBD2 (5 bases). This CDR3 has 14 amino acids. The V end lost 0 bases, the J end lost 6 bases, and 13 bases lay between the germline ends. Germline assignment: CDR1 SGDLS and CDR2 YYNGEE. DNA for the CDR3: TGTGCCAGCAGCGTAGAATCACGGGCGGGCGAGCAGTACTTC. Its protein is CASSVESRAGEQYF.

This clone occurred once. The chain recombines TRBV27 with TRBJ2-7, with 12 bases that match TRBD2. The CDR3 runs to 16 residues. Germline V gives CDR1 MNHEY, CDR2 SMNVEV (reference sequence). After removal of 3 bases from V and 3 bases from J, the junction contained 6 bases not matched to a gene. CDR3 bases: TGTGCCAGCAGTTTTGTAGGACTAGCGGGGAACTACGAGCAGTACTTC. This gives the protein CASSFVGLAGNYEQYF.

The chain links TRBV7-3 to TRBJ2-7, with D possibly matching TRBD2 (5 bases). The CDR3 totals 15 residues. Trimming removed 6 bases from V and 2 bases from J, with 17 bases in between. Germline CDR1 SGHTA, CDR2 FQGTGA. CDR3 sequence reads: CASSPLGGLPYEQYF. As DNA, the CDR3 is TGTGCCAGCAGTCCGCTGGGCGGACTCCCCTACGAGCAGTACTTC.

CDR3 coding DNA: TGTGCCAGCAGTCCTTCCGGCACAGATACGCAGTATTTT. This encodes CASSPSGTDTQYF. This rearrangement joins TRBV6-5 to TRBJ2-3; D is unresolved. Germline V lookup: CDR1 MNHEY, CDR2 SVGAGI. This CDR3 contains 13 residues. The ends were cut back, 5 bases at V and 1 base at J, with 7 bases in the middle.

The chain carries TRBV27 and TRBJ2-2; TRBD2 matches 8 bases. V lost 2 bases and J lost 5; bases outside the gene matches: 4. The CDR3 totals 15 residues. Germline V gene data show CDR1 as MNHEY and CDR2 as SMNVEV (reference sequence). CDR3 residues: CASSLSGGWTGELFF. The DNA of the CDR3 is TGTGCCAGCAGTTTAAGCGGGGGTTGGACCGGGGAGCTGTTTTTT.